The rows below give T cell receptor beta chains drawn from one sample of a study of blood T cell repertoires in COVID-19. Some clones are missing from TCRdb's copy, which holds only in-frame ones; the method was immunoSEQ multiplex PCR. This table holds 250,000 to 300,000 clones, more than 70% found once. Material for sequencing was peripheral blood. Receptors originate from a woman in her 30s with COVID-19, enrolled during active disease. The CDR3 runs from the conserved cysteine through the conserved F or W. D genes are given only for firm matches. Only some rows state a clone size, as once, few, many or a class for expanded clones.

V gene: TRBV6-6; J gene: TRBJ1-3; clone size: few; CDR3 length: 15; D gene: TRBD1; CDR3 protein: CASSYRDRVGNTIYF; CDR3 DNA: TGTGCCAGCAGTTACCGAGACAGGGTTGGAAACACCATATATTTT
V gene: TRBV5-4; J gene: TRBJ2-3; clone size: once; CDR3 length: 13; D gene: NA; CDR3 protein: CASSLGGADTQYF; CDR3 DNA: TGTGCCAGCAGCTTGGGAGGAGCAGATACGCAGTATTTT
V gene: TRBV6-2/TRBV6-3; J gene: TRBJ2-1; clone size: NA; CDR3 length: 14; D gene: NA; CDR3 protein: CASSLTDSYNEQFF; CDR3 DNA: TGTGCCAGCAGTTTAACAGACTCCTACAATGAGCAGTTCTTC
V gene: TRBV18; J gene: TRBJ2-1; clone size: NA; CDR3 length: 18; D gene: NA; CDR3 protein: CASSPGPGRAGGNNEQFF; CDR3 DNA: TGTGCCAGCTCACCGGGGCCCGGCAGAGCGGGTGGGAACAATGAGCAGTTCTTC
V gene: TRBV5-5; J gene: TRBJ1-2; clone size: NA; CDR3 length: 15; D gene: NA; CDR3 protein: CASSSSPGSNYGYTF; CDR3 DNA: TGTGCCAGCAGCTCCTCGCCCGGTTCTAACTATGGCTACACCTTC
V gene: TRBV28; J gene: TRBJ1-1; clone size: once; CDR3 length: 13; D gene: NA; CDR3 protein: CAARGGARTEAFF; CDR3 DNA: TGTGCCGCTAGGGGGGGGGCGCGGACTGAAGCTTTCTTT
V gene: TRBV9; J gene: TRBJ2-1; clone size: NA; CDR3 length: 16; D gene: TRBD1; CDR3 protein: CASSVFGRQGAGEQFF; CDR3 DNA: TGTGCCAGCAGCGTCTTCGGAAGACAGGGGGCAGGTGAGCAGTTCTTC
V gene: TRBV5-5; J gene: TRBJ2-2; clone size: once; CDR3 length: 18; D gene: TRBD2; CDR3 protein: CASSAESAGGPDTGELFF; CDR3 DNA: TGTGCCAGCAGCGCCGAATCAGCGGGAGGGCCAGATACCGGGGAGCTGTTTTTT
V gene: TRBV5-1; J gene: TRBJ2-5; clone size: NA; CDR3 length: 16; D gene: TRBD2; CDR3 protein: CASSLLLAGRMETQYF; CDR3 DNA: TGCGCCAGCAGCTTGTTACTAGCGGGGCGGATGGAGACCCAGTACTTC
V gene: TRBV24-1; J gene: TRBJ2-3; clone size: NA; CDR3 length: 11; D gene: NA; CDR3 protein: CATSDGRIWYF; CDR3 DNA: TGTGCCACCAGTGATGGGAGGATTTGGTATTTT
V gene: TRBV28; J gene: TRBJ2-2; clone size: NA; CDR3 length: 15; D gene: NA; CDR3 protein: CASIEGGVNTGELFF; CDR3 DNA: TGTGCCAGCATAGAAGGGGGGGTAAACACCGGGGAGCTGTTTTTT
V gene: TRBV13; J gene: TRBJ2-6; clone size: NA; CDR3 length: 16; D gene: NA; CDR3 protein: CASSKYSISGANVLTF; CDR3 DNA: TGTGCCAGCAGCAAATACAGTATCTCTGGGGCCAACGTCCTGACTTTC
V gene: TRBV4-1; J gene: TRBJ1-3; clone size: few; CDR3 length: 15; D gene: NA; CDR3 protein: CASSQEDREGNTIYF; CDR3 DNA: TGCGCCAGCAGCCAAGAAGATCGGGAGGGAAACACCATATATTTT
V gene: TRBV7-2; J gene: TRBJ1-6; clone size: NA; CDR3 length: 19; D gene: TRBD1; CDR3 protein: CASSLYGTGNSLRASPLHF; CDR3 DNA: TGTGCCAGCAGCTTATACGGGACAGGGAATTCTCTCAGAGCTTCACCCCTCCACTTT
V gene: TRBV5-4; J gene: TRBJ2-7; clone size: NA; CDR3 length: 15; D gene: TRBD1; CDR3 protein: CASSLGDRGLYEQYF; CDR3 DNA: TGTGCCAGCAGCTTGGGGGACAGGGGTTTATACGAGCAGTACTTC
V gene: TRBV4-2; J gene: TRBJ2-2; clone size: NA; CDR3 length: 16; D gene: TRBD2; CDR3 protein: CASSQVLAGGIGELFF; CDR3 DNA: TGTGCCAGCAGCCAAGTACTAGCGGGAGGCATCGGGGAGCTGTTTTTT
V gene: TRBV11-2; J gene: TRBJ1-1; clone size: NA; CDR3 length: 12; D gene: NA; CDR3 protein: CASSAGRTEAFF; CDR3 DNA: TGTGCCAGCAGCGCAGGGAGGACTGAAGCTTTCTTT
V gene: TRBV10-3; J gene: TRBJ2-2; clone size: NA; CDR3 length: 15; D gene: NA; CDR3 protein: CAIRLWDTYTGELFF; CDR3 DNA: TGTGCCATCAGGCTGTGGGACACATACACCGGGGAGCTGTTTTTT
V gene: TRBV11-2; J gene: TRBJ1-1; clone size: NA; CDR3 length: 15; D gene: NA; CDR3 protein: CASSPLQGLNTEAFF; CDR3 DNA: TGTGCCAGCAGCCCCCTCCAGGGTTTGAACACTGAAGCTTTCTTT
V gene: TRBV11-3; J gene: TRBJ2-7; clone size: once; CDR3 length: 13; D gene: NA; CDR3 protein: CASSRRDSYEQYF; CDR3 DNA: TGTGCCAGCAGCAGGAGGGACAGCTACGAGCAGTACTTC
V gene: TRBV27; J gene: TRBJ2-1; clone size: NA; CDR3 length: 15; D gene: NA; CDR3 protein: CASSLSRLGYNEQFF; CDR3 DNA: TGTGCCAGCAGTTTATCGCGGCTGGGTTACAATGAGCAGTTCTTC
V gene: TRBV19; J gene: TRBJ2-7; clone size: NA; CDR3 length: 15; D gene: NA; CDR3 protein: CASSIDLLRAYEQYF; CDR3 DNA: TGTGCCAGTAGTATAGATCTCCTCAGGGCCTACGAGCAGTACTTC
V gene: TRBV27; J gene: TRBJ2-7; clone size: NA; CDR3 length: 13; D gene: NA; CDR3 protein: CASSPGLTYEQYF; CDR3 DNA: TGTGCCAGCAGTCCCGGACTGACCTACGAGCAGTACTTC
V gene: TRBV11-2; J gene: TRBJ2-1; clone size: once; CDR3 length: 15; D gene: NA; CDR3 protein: CASSLGGGSGNEQFF; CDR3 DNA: TGTGCCAGCAGCTTGGGGGGAGGAAGCGGTAATGAGCAGTTCTTC
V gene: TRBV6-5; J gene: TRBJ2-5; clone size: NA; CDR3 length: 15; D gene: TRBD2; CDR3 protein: CATHLLAGVEETQYF; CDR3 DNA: TGTGCCACCCACCTCCTAGCGGGAGTAGAAGAGACCCAGTACTTC